The 9 T cell receptor beta chains below come from one sample, sequenced in a study of cytomegalovirus exposure and HLA in healthy donors. TCRdb's copy holds only in-frame clones and misses some; the assay was immunoSEQ multiplex PCR. The sample holds under 200,000 clones, around 90% seen once. Sequenced: PBMCs. These receptors all stem from a woman between 18 and 30 years old in good health and CMV-seropositive.

The chain combines TRBV21-1 with TRBJ2-7; the table assigns TRBD1, which was not confirmed against the DNA. TRBV21-1 is labeled a pseudogene. This CDR3 has 15 amino acids. The CDR3 nucleotides read TGTGCCAGCAGGAAAAGTGGGCAGTACGACCACGAGCAGTACTTC. Its translation: CASRKSGQYDHEQYF.

The V call is TRBV2, the J call TRBJ1-3; 7 bases are shared with TRBD1. After removal of 3 bases from V and 3 bases from J, the junction contained 2 bases not matched to a gene. This CDR3 region has 14 residues. The germline V gene encodes CDR1 SNHLY and CDR2 FYNNEI. DNA for the CDR3: TGTGCCAGCAGTGAGGCAGGGGGTGGAAACACCATATATTTT. This encodes CASSEAGGGNTIYF.

This clone was seen just once. The chain joins TRBV7-2 to TRBJ2-2, with TRBD2 matching over 13 bases. CDR3 length: 19 residues. Germline-derived CDR1 and CDR2 are SGHTA and FQGNSA. The junction had 6 bases not matched to a gene; V was cut back by 1 base and J by 1 base. DNA for the CDR3: TGTGCCAGCAGCTTAGGGGGACTAGCGGGATCGGGGAACACCGGGGAGCTGTTTTTT. It encodes CASSLGGLAGSGNTGELFF.

This chain joins TRBV10-3 and TRBJ2-7, with D perhaps matching TRBD2 (6 bases). The CDR3 totals 13 residues. CDR1 is ENHRY, CDR2 SYGVKD, per germline. V was trimmed by 5 bases and J by 2 bases, leaving 10 bases between them. CDR3: CAISTPGAYEQYF. Here the CDR3 DNA reads TGTGCCATCAGTACTCCGGGAGCCTACGAGCAGTACTTC.

V and J are TRBV4-2 and TRBJ2-1; TRBD1 is a possible D gene (6 bases). V was shortened by 5 bases and J by 5 bases, with 22 bases between the two germline ends. There are 17 residues in the CDR3. Germline V gene data show CDR1 as LGHNA and CDR2 as YNFKEQ. The chain's CDR3 is CASSGGHRSGHDNEQFF. The CDR3 nucleotides are TGTGCCAGCAGCGGGGGCCACCGCTCCGGACACGACAATGAGCAGTTCTTC.

V is TRBV7-6 and J is TRBJ2-3; 9 nucleotides match TRBD2. Per germline, CDR1 SGHVS and CDR2 FNYEAQ. The length of the CDR3 is 19 residues. With 1 base clipped from V and 2 bases from J, the junction kept 13 bases outside the gene matches. CDR3 coding DNA: TGTGCCAGCAGCTTAGAGAGGGCGGCTAGCGGGGCGTACACAGATACGCAGTATTTT. Its protein product is CASSLERAASGAYTDTQYF.

The genes are TRBV5-6 and TRBJ2-5; D is ambiguous. Deletions cut 3 bases from V and 3 bases from J, with 9 bases between. Per germline, CDR1 SGHDT and CDR2 YYEEEE. This CDR3 has 13 residues. The CDR3: CASSSLVEETQYF. The DNA for the CDR3 is TGTGCCAGCAGCTCCCTCGTAGAAGAGACCCAGTACTTC.

The genes are TRBV15 and TRBJ2-6, with D uncertain. The germline CDR1 and CDR2 sequences are LNHNV and YYDKDF (reference sequence). This CDR3 region has 19 residues. V was pared by 0 bases and J by 0 bases, with 15 bases between. The CDR3 bases are TGTGCCACCAGCAGAGATACCAGCCAGGTTGGCTCTGGGGCCAACGTCCTGACTTTC. This gives the protein CATSRDTSQVGSGANVLTF.

This clone was counted a few times. V and J are TRBV18 and TRBJ2-7, with TRBD2 matching 9 bases. V shed 3 bases, J shed 0 bases, and the junction held 9 bases outside the gene matches. This CDR3 spans 17 amino acids. Germline CDR1 is KGHSH and CDR2 is LQKENI. The CDR3 DNA follows: TGTGCCAGCTCACCTGGGGCTAGCGGGGTTAGCTCCTACGAGCAGTACTTC. It translates to CASSPGASGVSSYEQYF. Filled out from reference TRBV18 and TRBJ2-7, the complete variable domain reads NAGVMQNPRHLVRRRGQEARLRCSPMKGHSHVYWYRQLPEEGLKFMVYLQKENIIDESGMPKERFSAEFPKEGPSILRIQQVVRGDSAAYFCASSPGASGVSSYEQYFGPGTRLTVT.